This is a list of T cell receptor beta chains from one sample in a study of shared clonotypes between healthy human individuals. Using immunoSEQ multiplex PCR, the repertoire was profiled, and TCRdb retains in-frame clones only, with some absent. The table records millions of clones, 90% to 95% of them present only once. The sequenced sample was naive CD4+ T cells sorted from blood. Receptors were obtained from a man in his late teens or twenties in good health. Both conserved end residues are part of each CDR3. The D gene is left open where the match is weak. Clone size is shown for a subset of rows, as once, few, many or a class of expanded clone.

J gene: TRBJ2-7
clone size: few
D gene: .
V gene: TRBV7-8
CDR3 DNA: TGTGCCAGCAGCTTAATGGGCTCCTCCTACGAGCAGTACTTC
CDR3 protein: CASSLMGSSYEQYF

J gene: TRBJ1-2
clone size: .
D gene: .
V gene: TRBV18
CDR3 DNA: TGTGCCAGCTCACCCGCACCCGGACAGCTCTATGGCTACACCTTC
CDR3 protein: CASSPAPGQLYGYTF

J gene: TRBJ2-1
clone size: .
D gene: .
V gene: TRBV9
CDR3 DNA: TGTGCCAGCAGCGTCACAGGGAACTACAATGAGCAGTTCTTC
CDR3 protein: CASSVTGNYNEQFF

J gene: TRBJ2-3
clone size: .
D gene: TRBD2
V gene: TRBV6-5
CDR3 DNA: TGTGCCAGCAGAATAGCGGGGACAGATACGCAGTATTTT
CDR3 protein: CASRIAGTDTQYF

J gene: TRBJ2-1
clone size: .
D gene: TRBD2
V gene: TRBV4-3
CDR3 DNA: TGCGCCAGCAGCCATGGGACTAGCGGGGGCTTCTCCTACAATGAGCAGTTCTTC
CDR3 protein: CASSHGTSGGFSYNEQFF

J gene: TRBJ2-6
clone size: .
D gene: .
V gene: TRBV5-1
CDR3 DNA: TGCGCCAGCAGCGGAGGGACAACGGGATCCTCTGGGGCCAACGTCCTGACTTTC
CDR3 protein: CASSGGTTGSSGANVLTF

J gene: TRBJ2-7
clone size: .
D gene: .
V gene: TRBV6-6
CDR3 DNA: TGTGCCAGCAGAGGACGGTACTCCTACGAGCAGTACTTC
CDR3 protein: CASRGRYSYEQYF

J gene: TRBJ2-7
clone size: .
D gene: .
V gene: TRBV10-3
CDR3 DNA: TGTGCCATCAGTGAGTCCCCGGGACGGAACTACGAGCAGTACTTC
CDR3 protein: CAISESPGRNYEQYF

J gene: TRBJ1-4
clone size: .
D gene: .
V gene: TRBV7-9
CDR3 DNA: TGTGCCAGCAGCGCAGCAGGGCTCTTGGGTGAAAAACTGTTTTTT
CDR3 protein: CASSAAGLLGEKLFF

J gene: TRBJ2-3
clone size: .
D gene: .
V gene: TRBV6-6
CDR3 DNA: TGTGCCAGCAGTTCGCCCAGCACAGATACGCAGTATTTT
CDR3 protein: CASSSPSTDTQYF

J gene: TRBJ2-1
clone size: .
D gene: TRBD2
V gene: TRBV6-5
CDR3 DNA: TGTGCCAGCAGTTCCCTAGCGGGAGGGCACAATGAGCAGTTCTTC
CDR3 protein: CASSSLAGGHNEQFF

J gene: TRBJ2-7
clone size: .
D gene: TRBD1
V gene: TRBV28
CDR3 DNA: TGTGCCAGCAGCCCATCCGACAGGGGGCTCGAGCAGTACTTC
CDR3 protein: CASSPSDRGLEQYF

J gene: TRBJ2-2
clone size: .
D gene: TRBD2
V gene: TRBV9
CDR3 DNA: TGTGCCAGCAGCGTAGACCAAGGACTAGCGGAAATTGCAGGGGAGCTGTTTTTT
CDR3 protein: CASSVDQGLAEIAGELFF

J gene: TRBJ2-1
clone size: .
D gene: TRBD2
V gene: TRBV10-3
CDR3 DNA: TGTGCCATCAGTCCAACTAGCGTAGGGGACAATGAGCAGTTCTTC
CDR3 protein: CAISPTSVGDNEQFF

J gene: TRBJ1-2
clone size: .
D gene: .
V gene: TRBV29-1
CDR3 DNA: TGCAGCGTTGAAGCTGTGAACTATGGCTACACCTTC
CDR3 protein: CSVEAVNYGYTF

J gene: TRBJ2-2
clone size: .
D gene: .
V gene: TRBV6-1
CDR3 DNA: TGTGCCATCCTACGACGACTACCGAACACCGGGGAGCTGTTTTTT
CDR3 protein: CAILRRLPNTGELFF

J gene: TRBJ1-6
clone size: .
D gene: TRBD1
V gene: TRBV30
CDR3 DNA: TGTGCCTGGATAGGGACAGGGAATTCACCCCTCCACTTT
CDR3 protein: CAWIGTGNSPLHF

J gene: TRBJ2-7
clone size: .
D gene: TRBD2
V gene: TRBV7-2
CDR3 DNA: TGTGCCAGCAGCACGGGACTAGCGGGGGGACCCTACGAGCAGTACTTC
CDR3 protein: CASSTGLAGGPYEQYF

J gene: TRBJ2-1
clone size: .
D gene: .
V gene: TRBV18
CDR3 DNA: TGTGCCAGCTCAGGCGCCAGGTTGGGCGAGCAGTTCTTC
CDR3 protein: CASSGARLGEQFF

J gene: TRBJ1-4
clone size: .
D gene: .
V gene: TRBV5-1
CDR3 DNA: TGCGCCAGCAGCCCGGCGGGGTTCAGTGATAATGAAAAACTGTTTTTT
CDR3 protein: CASSPAGFSDNEKLFF

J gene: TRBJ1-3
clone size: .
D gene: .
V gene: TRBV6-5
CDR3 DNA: TGTGCCAGCAGTTCTGGGACAGGAAACACCATATATTTT
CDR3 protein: CASSSGTGNTIYF

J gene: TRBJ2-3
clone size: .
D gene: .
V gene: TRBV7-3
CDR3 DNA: TGTGCCAGCAGCTTCCAGCCTAGCACAGATACGCAGTATTTT
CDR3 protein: CASSFQPSTDTQYF

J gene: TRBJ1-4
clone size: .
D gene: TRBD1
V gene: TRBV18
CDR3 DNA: TGTGCCAGCTCACATGACAGGGCTACCGAAAAACTGTTTTTT
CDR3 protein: CASSHDRATEKLFF

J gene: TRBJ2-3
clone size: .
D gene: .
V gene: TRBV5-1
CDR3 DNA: TGCGCCAGCAGCTTCCGGGACCCCCGCACAGATACGCAGTATTTT
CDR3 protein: CASSFRDPRTDTQYF

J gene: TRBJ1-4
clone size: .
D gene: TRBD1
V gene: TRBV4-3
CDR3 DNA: TGCGCCAGCAGCCAAGAAGGGTTCACAGGGGGCTCTGAAAAACTGTTTTTT
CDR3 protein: CASSQEGFTGGSEKLFF

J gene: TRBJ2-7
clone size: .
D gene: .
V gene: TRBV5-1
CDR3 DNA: TGCGCCAGCATGGCAGCGGACCCTACTCGCTCCTACGAGCAGTACTTC
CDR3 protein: CASMAADPTRSYEQYF

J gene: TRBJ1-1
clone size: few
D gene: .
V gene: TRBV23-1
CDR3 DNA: TGCGCCAGCAGTTGGGGGGAAAAGGGGAACACTGAAGCTTTCTTT
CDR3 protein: CASSWGEKGNTEAFF

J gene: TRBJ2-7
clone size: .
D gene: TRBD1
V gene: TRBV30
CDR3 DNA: TGTGCCTGGAGTAGGGGGACAGGGAGGACCGCCGAGCAGTACTTC
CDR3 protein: CAWSRGTGRTAEQYF

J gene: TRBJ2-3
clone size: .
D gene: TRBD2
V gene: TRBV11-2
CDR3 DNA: TGTGCCAGCAGCTTAGGAGCGGGGGGGTTCACAGATACGCAGTATTTT
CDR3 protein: CASSLGAGGFTDTQYF

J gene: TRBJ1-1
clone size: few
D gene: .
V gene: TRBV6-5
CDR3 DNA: TGTGCCAGCAGTACTACAGCTCTGGCGAACACTGAAGCTTTCTTT
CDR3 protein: CASSTTALANTEAFF

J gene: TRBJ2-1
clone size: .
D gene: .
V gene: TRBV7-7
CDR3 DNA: TGTGCTAGCAGCTTTGCGACGGGAGTGGGCAATGAGCAGTTCTTC
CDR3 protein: CASSFATGVGNEQFF

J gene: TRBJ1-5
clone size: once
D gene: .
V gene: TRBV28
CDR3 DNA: TGTGCCAGCAAGACACAGGTTAATCAGCCCCAGCATTTT
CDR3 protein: CASKTQVNQPQHF

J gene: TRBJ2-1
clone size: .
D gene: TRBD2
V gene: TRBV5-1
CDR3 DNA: TGCGCCAGCAGCTTGGGGACTAGCGGGAGTCATGAGCAGTTCTTC
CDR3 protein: CASSLGTSGSHEQFF

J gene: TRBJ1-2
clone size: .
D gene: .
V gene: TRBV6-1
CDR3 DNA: TGTGCCAGCAGTGATTCCCATATCGGTTGGGGCTATGGCTACACCTTC
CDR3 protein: CASSDSHIGWGYGYTF

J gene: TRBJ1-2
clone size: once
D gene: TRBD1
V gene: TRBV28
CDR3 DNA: TGTGCCAGCAGTTTATGGGGAGACAGGGTGAATGGCTACACCTTC
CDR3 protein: CASSLWGDRVNGYTF

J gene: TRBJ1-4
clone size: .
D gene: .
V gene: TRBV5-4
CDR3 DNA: TGTGCCAGCAGCTCCGGGGGAAGTTTTAATGAAAAACTGTTTTTT
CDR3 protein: CASSSGGSFNEKLFF

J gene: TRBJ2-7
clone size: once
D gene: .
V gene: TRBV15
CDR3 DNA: TGTGCCACCAGCAGAGATGCAGGTTACGAGCAGTACTTC
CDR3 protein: CATSRDAGYEQYF

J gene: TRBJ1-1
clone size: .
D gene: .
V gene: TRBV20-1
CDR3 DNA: TGCAGTGCTCCGGACGCCCCTGAAGCTTTCTTT
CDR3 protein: CSAPDAPEAFF

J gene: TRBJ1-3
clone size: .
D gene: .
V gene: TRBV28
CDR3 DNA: TGTGCCAGCAGTTTACAGGGCATCGGAAACACCATATATTTT
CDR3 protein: CASSLQGIGNTIYF

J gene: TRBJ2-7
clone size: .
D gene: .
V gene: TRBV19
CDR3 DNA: TGTGCCAGTAGTATAGCTGCGGGGTTGTACGAGCAGTACTTC
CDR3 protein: CASSIAAGLYEQYF

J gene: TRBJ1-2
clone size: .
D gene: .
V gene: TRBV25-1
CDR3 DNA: TGTGCCAGCATTTCTAGTTTGTCTAACTATGGCTACACCTTC
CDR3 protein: CASISSLSNYGYTF

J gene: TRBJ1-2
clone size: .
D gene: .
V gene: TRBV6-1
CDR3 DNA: TGTGCCAGCAGTGAGTTCAGGGGAGGCTATGGCTACACCTTC
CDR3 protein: CASSEFRGGYGYTF

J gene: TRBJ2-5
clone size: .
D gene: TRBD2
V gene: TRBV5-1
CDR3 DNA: TGCGCCAGCAGCCCGGGACTAGCGGGAGCCGGGGATGAGACCCAGTACTTC
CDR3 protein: CASSPGLAGAGDETQYF

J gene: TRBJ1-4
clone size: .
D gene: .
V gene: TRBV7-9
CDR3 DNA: TGTGCCAGCAGCTTAGTGGACGATGTTTGGGCTAATGAAAAACTGTTTTTT
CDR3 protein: CASSLVDDVWANEKLFF

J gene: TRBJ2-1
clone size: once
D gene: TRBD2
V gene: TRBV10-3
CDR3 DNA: TGTGCCATCAGTGAGTCGGGACTAGCTGGCAATGAGCAGTTCTTC
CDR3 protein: CAISESGLAGNEQFF

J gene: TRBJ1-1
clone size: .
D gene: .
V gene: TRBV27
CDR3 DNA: TGTGCCAGCAGTTTATCCCACGGGAACACTGAAGCTTTCTTT
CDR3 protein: CASSLSHGNTEAFF

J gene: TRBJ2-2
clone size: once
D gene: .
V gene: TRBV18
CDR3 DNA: TGTGCCAGCTCACTCACTCTCGGGGACACCGGGGAGCTGTTTTTT
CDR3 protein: CASSLTLGDTGELFF

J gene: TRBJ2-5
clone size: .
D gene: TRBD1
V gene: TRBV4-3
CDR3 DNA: TGCGCCAGCAGCCAAGAGGGACAGGGGGCCTCAGAGACCCAGTACTTC
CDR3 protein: CASSQEGQGASETQYF

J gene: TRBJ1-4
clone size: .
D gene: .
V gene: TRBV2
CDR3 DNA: TGTGCCAGCACAAGAGGGATGGAGCAACTAGGTGAAAAACTGTTTTTT
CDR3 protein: CASTRGMEQLGEKLFF

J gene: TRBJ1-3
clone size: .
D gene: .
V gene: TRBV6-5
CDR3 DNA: TGTGCCAGCAGGCCATTGTTATGGCAGCGAAACACCATATATTTT
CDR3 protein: CASRPLLWQRNTIYF

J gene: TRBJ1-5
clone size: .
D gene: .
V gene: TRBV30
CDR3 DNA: TGTGCCTGGAGTGAGCAGCACAATCAGCCCCAGCATTTT
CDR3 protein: CAWSEQHNQPQHF

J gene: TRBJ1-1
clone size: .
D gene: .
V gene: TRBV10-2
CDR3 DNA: TGCGCCAGCAGTGAATTATATGGAACAGAAGCTTTCTTT
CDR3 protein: CASSELYGTEAFF

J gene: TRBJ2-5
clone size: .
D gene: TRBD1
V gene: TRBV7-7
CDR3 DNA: TGTGCTAGCAGCCCCACGACAGGGGCCCAAGAGACCCAGTACTTC
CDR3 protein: CASSPTTGAQETQYF